Below are 16 T cell receptor beta chains sequenced from a single sample in a study of pediatric ulcerative colitis (dated by TCRdb to between 2017 and 2020). Receptor libraries were prepared by the immunoSEQ multiplex PCR assay. Entries here come from immuneACCESS through TCRdb and include only in-frame sequences with V and J called. Some clones fail to appear in such tables; in the studies checked, an unresolved V gene covers under half of the shortfall, and the cause of the remainder is unknown. The sample has about 64,000 clones on record, about three quarters of them singletons. Roughly 5.2% of the sample is in the top ten clones. Sequences were obtained from blood. The receptors stem from a boy aged 10-17 years with moderate ulcerative colitis.

The rearrangement uses TRBV4-3 and TRBJ2-2; 9 positions agree with TRBD2. V lost 0 bases, J lost 6 bases, and 8 bases stayed unmatched. This CDR3 is built from 17 residues. Germline-derived CDR1 and CDR2 are LGHNA and YSLEER. The CDR3 region is CASSQDHSSGRSGELFF. CDR3 bases: TGCGCCAGCAGCCAAGATCACAGTAGCGGGAGATCCGGGGAGCTGTTTTTT.

The chain links TRBV5-1 to TRBJ2-7; 11 nucleotides agree with TRBD2. This CDR3 spans 17 amino acids. V lost 4 bases to trimming and J lost 7 bases; unmatched junction nucleotides: 16. Germline-derived CDR1 and CDR2 are SGHRS and YFSETQ. The CDR3 protein is CASSPEVLAGAGREQYF. The CDR3 nucleotides read TGCGCCAGCAGCCCCGAGGTACTAGCGGGGGCCGGGCGAGAGCAGTACTTC.

The rearrangement joins TRBV7-6 to TRBJ2-1; no reliable D call. V lost 5 bases, J lost 1 base, and 9 bases lay in between. Germline assignment: CDR1 SGHVS and CDR2 FNYEAQ. This CDR3 has 14 residues. CDR3: CASSGIASYNEQFF. The CDR3 nucleotides read TGTGCCAGCAGCGGAATAGCATCCTACAATGAGCAGTTCTTC.

V and J are TRBV29-1 and TRBJ2-2; no clear D gene. The V gene lost 5 bases and the J gene lost 3 bases, with 10 bases spanning the gap. Germline CDR1 is SQVTM and CDR2 is ANQGSEA. This CDR3 spans 13 amino acids. The CDR3 sequence is CSVSGPHTGELFF. The CDR3 coding sequence is TGCAGCGTTTCCGGTCCTCACACCGGGGAGCTGTTTTTT.

The chain combines TRBV6-5 with TRBJ2-2; D is tentatively TRBD1 or TRBD2 (5 bases each). The CDR3 covers 15 residues. V was shortened by 5 bases and J by 3 bases, with 13 bases between the two germline ends. Germline values: CDR1 MNHEY, CDR2 SVGAGI. The CDR3 loop reads CASSHRRGDTGELFF. The CDR3 DNA is TGTGCCAGCAGTCACCGTAGGGGAGACACCGGGGAGCTGTTTTTT.

The chain carries TRBV7-2 and TRBJ1-5; 7 nucleotides align to TRBD1. The CDR3 length is 16 residues. The V segment lost 5 bases and the J segment 4 bases; nucleotides outside the gene matches: 11. CDR1 and CDR2 from the germline V gene are SGHTA and FQGNSA. The CDR3 loop reads CASSGRGGGWNQPQHF. CDR3 DNA: TGTGCCAGCAGCGGAAGAGGGGGCGGGTGGAATCAGCCCCAGCATTTT.

The rearrangement joins TRBV19 to TRBJ2-7; tentative D call: TRBD1 (6 bases). V shed 5 bases and J shed 3 bases, with 14 bases lying between them. The CDR3 spans 14 residues. From germline, CDR1 is LNHDA and CDR2 SQIVND (reference sequence). The CDR3 bases are TGTGCCAGTAGTTCGTCAGGGGCGGACTACGAGCAGTACTTC. This sequence encodes CASSSSGADYEQYF.

The sample holds one count of this clone. CDR3 loop: CATSRDRASGNTIYF. Written as DNA, the CDR3 is TGTGCCACCAGCAGAGACCGGGCCTCTGGAAACACCATATATTTT. This chain uses TRBV15 with TRBJ1-3; D uncertain. CDR1 and CDR2 (germline): LNHNV, YYDKDF (reference sequence). Trimming took off 0 bases at V and 0 bases at J, with 6 bases between the two ends. CDR3 length equals 15 residues.

The sample holds a few counts of this clone. The chain recombines TRBV10-3 with TRBJ2-7; D remains ambiguous. V lost 1 base and J 4 bases, leaving 8 bases between the germline ends. Germline assignment: CDR1 ENHRY and CDR2 SYGVKD. The CDR3 is made up of 13 amino acids. The CDR3 reads CAISEYTGYEQYF. In DNA form, the CDR3 reads TGTGCCATCAGTGAGTACACCGGATACGAGCAGTACTTC.

The chain has TRBV19 and TRBJ2-7, with 7 bases matching TRBD1. This CDR3 is built from 15 residues. Germline CDR1 LNHDA, CDR2 SQIVND (reference sequence). The V segment lost 5 bases and the J segment 3 bases; nucleotides outside the gene matches: 10. For the CDR3, the DNA is TGTGCCAGTAGTCCCTCCCCGGGACAGATCTACGAGCAGTACTTC. This gives the protein CASSPSPGQIYEQYF.

Only a few counts were recorded for this clone. This chain links TRBV11-1 with TRBJ1-1; D is ambiguous. The CDR3 has 12 amino acids. V was shortened by 1 base and J by 5 bases, with 5 bases between the two germline ends. Germline V gene sequence: CDR1 SGHAT, CDR2 FQDESV (reference sequence). The CDR3 region has the DNA TGTGCCAGCAGCTTAGGTTGGACTGAAGCTTTCTTT. Amino acid sequence: CASSLGWTEAFF.

V and J are TRBV29-1 and TRBJ1-2, with 9 bases lining up with TRBD1. Germline V lookup: CDR1 SQVTM, CDR2 ANQGSEA. After removal of 7 bases from V and 2 bases from J, the junction contained 5 bases not matched to a gene. This CDR3 region has 13 residues. DNA for the CDR3: TGCAGCGCGCAACAGGGGGCGAACTATGGCTACACCTTC. Residues: CSAQQGANYGYTF.

J is TRBJ1-4 and V is TRBV7-2, with 10 bases lining up with TRBD1. Germline V gene lookup returns CDR1 SGHTA and CDR2 FQGNSA. The CDR3 sequence is 17 residues long. J lost 2 bases, V lost 8 bases, and 11 bases had no gene match. The CDR3 loop reads CASGGDRGRSTNEKLFF. CDR3 in DNA: TGTGCCAGCGGGGGAGACAGGGGGCGTTCCACTAATGAAAAACTGTTTTTT. Filled out from reference TRBV7-2 and TRBJ1-4, the complete variable domain reads GAGVSQSPSNKVTEKGKDVELRCDPISGHTALYWYRQSLGQGLEFLIYFQGNSAPDKSGLPSDRFSAERTGGSVSTLTIQRTQQEDSAVYLCASGGDRGRSTNEKLFFGSGTQLSVL.

The J gene is TRBJ1-5, the V gene TRBV6-1; D possibly corresponds to TRBD1 (5 bases). Trimming removed 0 bases from V and 9 bases from J, with 21 bases in between. CDR1 MNHNS and CDR2 SASEGT come from the germline V gene. The CDR3 sequence is 17 residues long. The chain's CDR3 is CASSEAADISGWAPQHF. Written as DNA, the CDR3 is TGTGCCAGCAGTGAAGCGGCGGACATCTCTGGGTGGGCGCCCCAGCATTTT.

The V and J genes are TRBV2 and TRBJ2-7, with 7 bases fitting TRBD2. The V gene end was trimmed by 0 bases and the J gene end by 1 base; junction bases not matched to a gene: 3. Germline V gene lookup returns CDR1 SNHLY and CDR2 FYNNEI. This CDR3 is built from 15 residues. The CDR3 region has the DNA TGTGCCAGCAGTGAAGCTCCTAGCGGATCCTACGAGCAGTACTTC. Translated, it gives CASSEAPSGSYEQYF.

The chain employs TRBV29-1 and TRBJ1-4; D uncertain. This CDR3 has 13 residues. V shed 4 bases and J shed 5 bases, with 11 bases lying between them. In germline, CDR1 is SQVTM, CDR2 ANQGSEA. CDR3 bases: TGCAGCGTTGCACCGGGAGTCAATGAAAAACTGTTTTTT. This sequence encodes CSVAPGVNEKLFF.